Listed below are T cell receptor beta chains from one sample, sequenced in a study of Graves' ophthalmopathy and Graves' hyperthyroidism. MiXCR, run by TCRdb on the multiplex PCR reads, gives a single entry per CDR3 protein. Of about 380,000 distinct CDR3 sequences listed, about 16% are singletons. The specimen sequenced was peripheral blood. These TCRs come from a woman aged 18-30 years with stable Graves' hyperthyroidism. The CDR3 runs from the conserved cysteine through the conserved F or W. Fields, in order: V gene, J gene, clone size, D gene, CDR3 protein, CDR3 DNA. A D gene is named only where the DNA matches it firmly. A clone size is listed for some rows: how often the clone was seen (once, few, many), or a class if it is expanded.

>TRBV5-4|TRBJ2-6|few|NA
CASSLRTFFLSGANVLTF
TGTGCCAGCAGCTTGAGGACATTTTTCCTCTCTGGGGCCAACGTCCTGACTTTC
>TRBV24-1|TRBJ1-1|few|NA
CATSDLLRAFF
TGTGCCACCAGTGATTTGTTAAGGGCTTTCTTT
>TRBV29-1|TRBJ1-1|NA|TRBD1
CSADRVDTEAFF
TGCAGCGCAGACAGGGTGGACACTGAAGCTTTCTTT
>TRBV24-1|TRBJ1-1|NA|NA
CATSVGRNTEAFF
TGTGCCACCAGTGTGGGGAGGAACACTGAAGCTTTCTTT
>TRBV9|TRBJ2-2|many|TRBD1
CASSVGWDRSNTGELFF
TGTGCCAGCAGCGTAGGTTGGGACAGATCGAACACCGGGGAGCTGTTTTTT
>TRBV18|TRBJ1-2|NA|TRBD1
CASSPSARQGGSYGYTF
TGTGCCAGCTCACCAAGCGCTCGACAGGGTGGATCCTATGGCTACACCTTC
>TRBV4-2|TRBJ1-1|NA|NA
CASSQAVDLNTGEAFF
TGTGCCAGCAGCCAAGCTGTGGATTTGAACACTGGTGAAGCTTTCTTT
>TRBV11-2|TRBJ1-2|many|TRBD1
CASSLDRGRRFNGYTF
TGTGCCAGCAGCTTAGACAGGGGGCGCAGATTTAATGGCTACACCTTC
>TRBV24-1|TRBJ1-5|NA|NA
CATSGSGKQPQHF
TGTGCCACCAGTGGCTCAGGGAAACAGCCCCAGCATTTT
>TRBV15|TRBJ1-1|many|TRBD1
CATSRGGNRGLTEAFF
TGTGCCACCAGCCGAGGAGGGAACAGGGGGCTCACTGAAGCTTTCTTT
>TRBV6-2/TRBV6-3|TRBJ1-5|NA|NA
CASSGGLDSNQPQHF
TGTGCCAGCAGCGGAGGGCTCGATAGCAATCAGCCCCAGCATTTT
>TRBV7-9|TRBJ1-1|many|TRBD1
CASSIRGLVNTEAFF
TGTGCCAGCAGCATCAGGGGGCTTGTGAACACTGAAGCTTTCTTT
>TRBV9|TRBJ1-2|NA|NA
CASRGLRNYGYTF
TGTGCCAGCAGAGGACTGAGAAACTATGGCTACACCTTC
>TRBV6-5|TRBJ2-7|many|NA
CASSYDGVLGEQYF
TGTGCCAGCAGTTACGACGGCGTCCTTGGGGAGCAGTACTTC
>TRBV20-1|TRBJ2-5|many|TRBD2
CSARDPTASGGRGETQYF
TGCAGTGCTAGAGATCCCACTGCTAGCGGGGGGCGAGGAGAGACCCAGTACTTC
>TRBV6-2/TRBV6-3|TRBJ1-2|NA|TRBD1
CASSLSPWDRAPVSYGYTF
TGTGCCAGCAGTCTCTCCCCGTGGGACAGGGCCCCTGTTAGCTATGGCTACACCTTC
>TRBV12-3/TRBV12-4|TRBJ2-7|NA|NA
CASSFGWGSLEQYF
TGTGCCAGCAGCTTTGGCTGGGGATCCCTCGAGCAGTACTTC
>TRBV6-1|TRBJ1-1|many|NA
CASRERLMNTEAFF
TGTGCCAGCAGGGAAAGACTTATGAACACTGAAGCTTTCTTT
>TRBV12-3/TRBV12-4|TRBJ2-7|many|NA
CASSSLLFPTYEQYF
TGTGCCAGCAGTTCGCTCCTTTTCCCCACCTACGAGCAGTACTTC
>TRBV15|TRBJ2-5|NA|NA
CATSRDEGGDETQYF
TGTGCCACCAGCAGAGATGAGGGGGGCGACGAGACCCAGTACTTC
>TRBV6-1|TRBJ2-2|many|TRBD1
CASGDSGELFF
TGTGCCAGCGGGGACAGCGGGGAGCTGTTTTTT
>TRBV6-5|TRBJ1-1|NA|TRBD1
CASSYIQGAGEAFF
TGTGCCAGCAGTTATATACAGGGGGCCGGTGAAGCTTTCTTT
>TRBV6-5|TRBJ1-2|many|NA
CASSSGNPYGYTF
TGTGCCAGCAGTTCAGGGAATCCCTATGGCTACACCTTC
>TRBV5-1|TRBJ2-4|NA|NA
CASSLASANAKNIQYF
TGCGCCAGCAGCTTGGCCTCCGCAAACGCCAAAAACATTCAGTACTTC
>TRBV4-1|TRBJ1-6|many|NA
CASSLTPLGNSPLHF
TGCGCCAGCAGCCTGACGCCCCTGGGGAATTCACCCCTCCACTTT
>TRBV10-3|TRBJ1-2|few|NA
CAISGGQGYGYTF
TGTGCCATCAGTGGAGGGCAGGGTTATGGCTACACCTTC
>TRBV12-3/TRBV12-4|TRBJ1-1|NA|NA
CASSPGRRNTEAFF
TGTGCCAGCAGTCCGGGACGGAGGAACACTGAAGCTTTCTTT
>TRBV29-1|TRBJ1-2|many|TRBD1
CSVVQGVKVGYTF
TGCAGCGTTGTACAGGGGGTAAAGGTTGGCTACACCTTC
>TRBV20-1|TRBJ2-7|many|TRBD2
CSAPELAGGLYEQYF
TGCAGTGCTCCAGAACTAGCGGGGGGCCTGTACGAGCAGTACTTC
>TRBV29-1|TRBJ2-7|many|NA
CSVEIYYEQYF
TGCAGCGTTGAGATTTACTACGAGCAGTACTTC
>TRBV6-1|TRBJ2-7|NA|NA
CASSEGAGGVYEQYF
TGTGCCAGCAGTGAAGGGGCCGGCGGAGTCTACGAGCAGTACTTC
>TRBV3-1|TRBJ2-2|NA|NA
CASSQRGSGELFF
TGTGCCAGCAGCCAAAGGGGGTCCGGGGAGCTGTTTTTT
>TRBV20-1|TRBJ2-5|NA|NA
CSARDYGRETQYF
TGCAGTGCTAGAGATTATGGGCGAGAGACCCAGTACTTC
>TRBV20-1|TRBJ2-5|many|NA
CSARDLRTQETQYF
TGCAGTGCTAGAGATTTACGGACCCAAGAGACCCAGTACTTC
>TRBV2|TRBJ1-1|many|NA
CASSELRAEAFF
TGTGCCAGCAGTGAGTTACGGGCTGAAGCTTTCTTT
>TRBV7-3|TRBJ1-5|NA|NA
CASRPGTLSNQPQHF
TGTGCCAGCAGACCCGGGACACTTAGCAATCAGCCCCAGCATTTT
>TRBV5-1|TRBJ1-2|many|NA
CASSLDGRTNYGYTF
TGCGCCAGCAGCTTGGACGGCAGGACTAACTATGGCTACACCTTC
>TRBV29-1|TRBJ1-2|many|TRBD1
CSVYRQGGYTF
TGCAGCGTCTACCGACAGGGTGGCTACACCTTC
>TRBV7-7|TRBJ2-5|many|NA
CASSQGYQETQYF
TGTGCTAGCAGCCAAGGGTACCAAGAGACCCAGTACTTC
>TRBV19|TRBJ2-2|many|TRBD1
CASSNGTGRVVITGELFF
TGTGCCAGTAGTAACGGGACAGGGAGGGTTGTGATCACCGGGGAGCTGTTTTTT
>TRBV7-3|TRBJ1-6|many|NA
CASSLKGGLSPLHF
TGTGCCAGCAGCTTAAAGGGGGGGCTATCACCCCTCCACTTT
>TRBV18|TRBJ1-5|many|NA
CASSAGHNSNQPQHF
TGTGCCAGCTCAGCCGGACACAATAGCAATCAGCCCCAGCATTTT
>TRBV19|TRBJ2-7|many|NA
CASSSPDSLTYEQYF
TGTGCCAGTAGTTCCCCGGACAGCCTTACCTACGAGCAGTACTTC
>TRBV27|TRBJ2-4|NA|NA
CASSSSDTWKLAKNIKYF
TGTGCCAGCAGCTCCTCTGACACGTGGAAATTAGCCAAAAACATTAAGTACTTC
>TRBV14|TRBJ1-2|few|NA
CASSQEGWGVEDYGYTF
TGTGCCAGCAGCCAAGAGGGTTGGGGGGTTGAAGACTATGGCTACACCTTC
>TRBV7-9|TRBJ1-1|few|NA
CASSSAWNTEAFF
TGTGCCAGCAGTTCCGCCTGGAACACTGAAGCTTTCTTT
>TRBV20-1|TRBJ1-5|many|NA
CSALPGMMSNQPQHF
TGCAGTGCTCTACCTGGAATGATGAGCAATCAGCCCCAGCATTTT
>TRBV24-1|TRBJ1-1|many|NA
CATSDSPGRGGEAFF
TGTGCCACCAGTGATTCCCCAGGGCGGGGAGGGGAAGCTTTCTTT
>TRBV9|TRBJ1-1|many|NA
CASSVGPAGGGTEAFF
TGTGCCAGCAGCGTAGGTCCTGCGGGGGGCGGCACTGAAGCTTTCTTT
>TRBV6-1|TRBJ2-7|many|NA
CASSRTIQAAYEQYF
TGTGCCAGCAGTCGAACAATACAGGCGGCGTACGAGCAGTACTTC
>TRBV4-1|TRBJ1-5|few|TRBD1
CASSLVSQGAMANQPQHF
TGCGCCAGCAGCCTTGTTTCACAGGGGGCTATGGCCAATCAGCCCCAGCATTTT
>TRBV11-2|TRBJ2-7|NA|NA
CASSPVGPSSSPYEQYF
TGTGCCAGCAGCCCCGTTGGACCCTCCTCCTCCCCCTACGAGCAGTACTTC
>TRBV20-1|TRBJ1-1|many|NA
CSASGPGAMSTNTEAFF
TGCAGTGCTAGTGGGCCAGGGGCCATGTCAACGAACACTGAAGCTTTCTTT
>TRBV7-9|TRBJ2-5|many|TRBD1
CASSLRTGKETQYF
TGTGCCAGCAGCCTACGGACAGGGAAAGAGACCCAGTACTTC
>TRBV20-1|TRBJ2-5|many|NA
CSARDPGPGSETQYF
TGCAGTGCTAGAGATCCAGGGCCGGGGAGCGAGACCCAGTACTTC
>TRBV13|TRBJ2-5|NA|TRBD2
CASSPGRGDVETQYF
TGTGCCAGCAGCCCAGGGAGGGGAGACGTGGAGACCCAGTACTTC
>TRBV24-1|TRBJ2-5|many|NA
CATSDSGTGQETQYF
TGTGCCACCAGTGACTCCGGGACGGGACAAGAGACCCAGTACTTC